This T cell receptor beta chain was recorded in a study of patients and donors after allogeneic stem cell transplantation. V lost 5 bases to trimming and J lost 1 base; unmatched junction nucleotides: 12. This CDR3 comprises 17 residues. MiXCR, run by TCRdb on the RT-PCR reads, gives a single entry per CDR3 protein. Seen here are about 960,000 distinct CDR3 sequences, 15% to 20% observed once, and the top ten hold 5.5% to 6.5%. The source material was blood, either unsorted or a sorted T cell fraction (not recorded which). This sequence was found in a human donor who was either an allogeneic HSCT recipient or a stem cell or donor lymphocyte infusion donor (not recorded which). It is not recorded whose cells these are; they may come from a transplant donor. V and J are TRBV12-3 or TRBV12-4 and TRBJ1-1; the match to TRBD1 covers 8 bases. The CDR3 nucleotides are TGTGCCAGCAGTCGACATATTGGACAGGGTGGGAACACTGAAGCTTTCTTT. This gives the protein CASSRHIGQGGNTEAFF.